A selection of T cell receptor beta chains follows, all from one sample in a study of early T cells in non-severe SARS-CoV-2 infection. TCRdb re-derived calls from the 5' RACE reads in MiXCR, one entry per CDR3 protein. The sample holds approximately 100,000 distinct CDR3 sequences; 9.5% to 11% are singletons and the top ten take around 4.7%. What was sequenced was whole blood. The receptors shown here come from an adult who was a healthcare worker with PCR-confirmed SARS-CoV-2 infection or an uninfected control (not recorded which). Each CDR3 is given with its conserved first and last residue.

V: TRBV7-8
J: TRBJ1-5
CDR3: CASSFARTGGRQPQHF

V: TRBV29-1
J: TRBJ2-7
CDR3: CSVVRSYEQYF

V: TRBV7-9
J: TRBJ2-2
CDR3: CASSSQGTGELFF

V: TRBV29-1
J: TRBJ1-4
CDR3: CSVRVGREKLFF

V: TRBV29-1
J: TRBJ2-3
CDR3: CSVGRGTDTQYF

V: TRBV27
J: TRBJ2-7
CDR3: CASSQSEQYF

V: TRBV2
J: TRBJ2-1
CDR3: CASSPGTGNEQFF

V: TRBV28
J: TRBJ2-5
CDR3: CASSRTGRETQYF

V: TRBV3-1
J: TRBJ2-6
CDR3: CASSPDHRRTAGANVLTF

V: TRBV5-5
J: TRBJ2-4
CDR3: CASSLVVGTQGNIQYF

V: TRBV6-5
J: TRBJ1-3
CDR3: CASSYHGSRAAIYF

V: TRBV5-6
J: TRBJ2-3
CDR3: CASSFSPLGGGTQYF

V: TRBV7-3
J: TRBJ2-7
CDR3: CASSLSGGGSYEQYF

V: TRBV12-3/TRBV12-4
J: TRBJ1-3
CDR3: CASSLALGRNSGNTIYF

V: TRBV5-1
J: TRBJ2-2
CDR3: CASTSSDTGELFF

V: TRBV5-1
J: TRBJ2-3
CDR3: CASSLARAGGADTQYF

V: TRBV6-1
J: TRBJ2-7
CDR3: CASSRDIKTYEQYF

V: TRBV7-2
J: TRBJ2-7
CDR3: CASSLSGGNSAAYEQYF

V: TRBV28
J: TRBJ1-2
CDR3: CASSFSHEGNYGYTF

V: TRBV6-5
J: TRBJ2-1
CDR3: CASSYSESGLVYNEQFF

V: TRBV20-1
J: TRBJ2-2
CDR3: CSARVAGELFF

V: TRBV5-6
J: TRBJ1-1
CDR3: CASSLVVRQVNTEAFF

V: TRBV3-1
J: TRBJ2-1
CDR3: CASSHPRSWREGRNEQFF

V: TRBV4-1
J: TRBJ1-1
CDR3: CASSQFAGGANTEAFF

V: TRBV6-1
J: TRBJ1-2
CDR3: CASTLTTPGYTF

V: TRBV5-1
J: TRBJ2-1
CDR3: CASTQEGGLNYNEQFF

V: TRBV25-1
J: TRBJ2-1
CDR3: CASSEGGNSYNEQFF

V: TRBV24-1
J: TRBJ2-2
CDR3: CATSDAQAGFTGELFF

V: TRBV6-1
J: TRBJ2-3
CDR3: CASSALQGLSTDTQYF

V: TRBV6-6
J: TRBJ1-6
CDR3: CASSKDSARHF